This T cell receptor beta chain appears in the sequencing data of a study of human T cells and chemical hapten exposure. The germline V and J ends were trimmed by 1 base and 5 bases, with 6 bases remaining between them. The CDR3 loop spans 13 amino acids. TCRdb reprocessed the RACE reads via MiXCR and lists one record per CDR3 protein. The sample records about 350,000 distinct CDR3 sequences, around 5.5% being singletons. The table lists this clonotype with many counts. The sample's time point: pre-sensitization, week 0. The treatment is: therapeutic diphenylcyclopropenone sensitization with weekly scalp DPC.

The genes are TRBV12-3 or TRBV12-4 and TRBJ2-4; possible D gene TRBD1, 5 bases. Sequenced material: whole blood, taken in connection with sensitization to the hapten diphenylcyclopropenone (DPC). This clonotype originated in a woman under 30 with alopecia areata. Some clones in this sample may be carry-over from other donors' samples. Here the CDR3 reads CASSLEGQNIQYF. In DNA, the CDR3 is TGTGCCAGCAGTTTAGAGGGGCAAAACATTCAGTACTTC.